The rows below give T cell receptor beta chains drawn from one sample of a study of blood T cell repertoires in COVID-19. Produced via immunoSEQ multiplex PCR; TCRdb's table is partial and in-frame only. Among some 320,000 clones listed, about 89% were seen once. Sequenced material: PBMCs or T cells enriched from blood (not recorded which). Receptors were obtained from a woman aged 25-40 years who had recovered from COVID-19. CDR3s include the opening cysteine and the closing phenylalanine or tryptophan. The order of the fields is J gene, clone size, V gene, CDR3 protein. Clone size appears in some rows only: once, few, many, or a class for an expanded clone.

>TRBJ2-1|-|TRBV6-6
CASSYSTRDNYNEQFF
>TRBJ2-7|-|TRBV5-6
CASSGVGDRVGEQYF
>TRBJ2-7|once|TRBV5-1
CASSSPGRSYEQYF
>TRBJ2-7|-|TRBV7-9
CASSLQGYEQYF
>TRBJ2-7|-|TRBV19
CASSTGGYYEQYF
>TRBJ1-4|once|TRBV2
CASSRDSATNEKLFF
>TRBJ1-5|many|TRBV6-2/TRBV6-3
CASSPTGNHQPQHF
>TRBJ1-3|once|TRBV27
CASSLNRETGNTIYF
>TRBJ1-1|once|TRBV5-4
CASSYGQGGLTEAFF
>TRBJ2-5|-|TRBV9
CASSGPKGGVETQYF
>TRBJ1-3|-|TRBV19
CASSITARGTLSGNTIYF
>TRBJ1-5|-|TRBV6-5
CASTAPGGGQPQHF
>TRBJ2-7|-|TRBV2
CASSGTGHRSYEQYF
>TRBJ1-2|-|TRBV28
CASTPPGSHYGYTF
>TRBJ1-3|once|TRBV6-5
CASSTGGMAGNTIYF
>TRBJ1-3|-|TRBV5-1
CASSLDGLSGNTIYF
>TRBJ1-1|-|TRBV11-1
CASSFQGARWTEAFF
>TRBJ2-1|-|TRBV10-1
CASSEGRYSHEQFF
>TRBJ2-3|-|TRBV5-4
CASSSPPIAGGLTDTQYF
>TRBJ1-2|-|TRBV23-1
CASPEDTDAPYGYTF
>TRBJ2-1|-|TRBV11-3
CASSQSSGSLYNEQFF
>TRBJ1-5|-|TRBV6-5
CASRNRGYSNQPQHF
>TRBJ1-2|once|TRBV29-1
CSVEDQNRGFYGYTF
>TRBJ2-3|-|TRBV10-3
CAIRTGTGADTQYF
>TRBJ2-2|-|TRBV15
CATSRDGLAGELFF
>TRBJ2-2|-|TRBV2
CASKTGQNTGELFF
>TRBJ2-7|-|TRBV27
CASKGMGGQGLYEQYF
>TRBJ1-2|once|TRBV4-3
CASSPGIGYGYTF
>TRBJ2-2|-|TRBV27
CASSQGRGTGELFF
>TRBJ2-7|-|TRBV10-3
CAISGGGASYEQYF
>TRBJ2-2|once|TRBV2
CASSPGRVKTGELFF
>TRBJ1-1|-|TRBV4-2
CASRQGGGTEAFF
>TRBJ2-2|-|TRBV11-2
CASSLDRDRGLVNTGELFF
>TRBJ1-1|-|TRBV20-1
CSASGWTEAFF
>TRBJ2-6|-|TRBV15
CATSRVQSGANVLTF
>TRBJ2-3|-|TRBV2
CASSEVKTGVLTQYF
>TRBJ2-7|-|TRBV5-1
CASSREDTSRGQYF
>TRBJ1-1|-|TRBV5-1
CASGERGRNTEAFF
>TRBJ2-7|-|TRBV6-5
CASSYSTATSYEQYF
>TRBJ1-1|-|TRBV6-5
CASSWRQDRINTEAFF
>TRBJ2-7|-|TRBV2
CASRSGRGGYEQYF
>TRBJ2-1|-|TRBV9
CASSVAGLAGVAYNEQFF
>TRBJ2-1|-|TRBV9
CASSVDQAGVNNEQFF
>TRBJ1-2|-|TRBV18
CASSPPNRGKGDGYTF
>TRBJ2-4|-|TRBV2
CASSALRQGLAKNIQYF
>TRBJ2-1|-|TRBV28
CASSLFPFPLAGGYNEQFF
>TRBJ2-1|-|TRBV25-1
CASSEYLQGMVNEQFF
>TRBJ1-6|-|TRBV4-2
CASSQDRQRGNSPLHF
>TRBJ1-3|-|TRBV5-8
CASSLQGLIISGNTIYF
>TRBJ2-2|-|TRBV7-8
CASSSRRDTGELFF
>TRBJ1-2|once|TRBV4-1
CASSQVGERVFHGYTF